The T cell receptor (beta chain) described here comes from a study of blood T cell repertoires in COVID-19. Turning to the study itself: Spain, Italy and the United States supplied samples that represented acute and convalescent COVID-19.

Profiled with immunoSEQ multiplex PCR; TCRdb holds only in-frame clones, not every one. The table records some 94,000 clones, approximately 87% of them present only once. Germline assignment: CDR1 SGHTA and CDR2 FQGTGA. V was clipped by 3 bases and J by 1 base; unmatched bases: 4. The CDR3 contains 16 residues. The clonotype comes from a human donor in a cohort sampled during active COVID-19. Sequenced: peripheral blood. The V and J genes are TRBV7-3 and TRBJ2-3; 10 bases match TRBD1. This chain's CDR3 is CASSFSGTGGTDTQYF. The CDR3 coding sequence is TGTGCCAGCAGCTTCTCCGGGACAGGGGGCACAGATACGCAGTATTTT. The full variable domain, its missing parts supplied by reference TRBV7-3 and TRBJ2-3, is GAGVSQTPSNKVTEKGKYVELRCDPISGHTALYWYRQSLGQGPEFLIYFQGTGAADDSGLPNDRFFAVRPEGSVSTLKIQRTERGDSAVYLCASSFSGTGGTDTQYFGPGTRLTVL.